The 28 T cell receptor beta chains reported below all come from one sample, sequenced in a study of CD8 T cells in ankylosing spondylitis. Notes on the study in general: Blood from ankylosing spondylitis patients appeared to carry a characteristic roughly 8-variant TCR beta motif.

Their antigens are not known. TCRdb redid the calling of the 5' RACE reads with MiXCR, one entry per CDR3 protein. The table shows fewer than 400,000 distinct CDR3 sequences, with around 20% occurring only once. Sequencing input: blood, either unsorted or a sorted T cell fraction (not recorded which). These receptors were collected from a male donor with ankylosing spondylitis.

This clonotype was picked up a small number of times. An end of the junction differs from the germline gene, which may be a read error. The V gene is TRBV29-1, the J gene TRBJ1-5; D unresolved. Per germline, CDR1 SQVTM and CDR2 ANQGSEA. The CDR3 loop spans 13 amino acids. CDR3 loop: CSVKEAGNQPQHF. CDR3 nucleotides: TGCAGCGTTAAAGAGGCCGGCAATCAGCCCCAGCATTTT.

J is TRBJ2-3 and V is TRBV6-6; D not certain. Trimming pared 5 bases from V and 7 bases from J, leaving 13 bases between. Per germline, CDR1 MNHNY and CDR2 SVGAGI (reference sequence). The CDR3 has 13 residues. CDR3 DNA: TGTGCCAGCAGTGCCCGTCCCGCGAATACGCAGTATTTT. This codes for CASSARPANTQYF.

This clonotype has only one observation. The chain carries TRBV6-1 and TRBJ2-2; possibly TRBD1 or TRBD2 for D (5 bases each). Trimming removed 6 bases at V and 2 bases at J, with 22 bases between. CDR1 and CDR2 from the germline V gene are MNHNS and SASEGT. The CDR3 covers 18 residues. Here the CDR3 DNA reads TGTGCCAGCAGCAGGGTACTAGGTGCTGGACCAAACACCGGGGAGCTGTTTTTT. As protein: CASSRVLGAGPNTGELFF.

This chain links TRBV5-1 with TRBJ2-7; D could derive from TRBD1 or TRBD2 (5 bases each). The V gene's germline CDR1 is SGHRS and CDR2 YFSETQ. This CDR3 has 15 residues. The V end was cut by 4 bases, the J end by 2 bases, with 16 bases between. The chain's CDR3 is CASSRTGTATYEQYF. In nucleotides, the CDR3 is TGCGCCAGCAGCCGAACCGGGACCGCAACCTACGAGCAGTACTTC.

This clonotype turned up a few times. The chain is built from TRBV7-3 and TRBJ1-6; D gene unclear. V was clipped by 0 bases and J by 9 bases, with 6 bases between them. Germline CDR1 SGHTA, CDR2 FQGTGA. The length of the CDR3 is 13 residues. The CDR3 sequence is CASSLTSGSPLHF. The CDR3 DNA sequence: TGTGCCAGCAGCTTAACTTCGGGTTCACCCCTCCACTTT. Supplemented by reference TRBV7-3 and TRBJ1-6, the full variable domain reads GAGVSQTPSNKVTEKGKYVELRCDPISGHTALYWYRQSLGQGPEFLIYFQGTGAADDSGLPNDRFFAVRPEGSVSTLKIQRTERGDSAVYLCASSLTSGSPLHFGNGTRLTVT.

The chain carries TRBV20-1 and TRBJ1-1; D might be TRBD1 (6 bases). Trimming removed 7 bases at V and 0 bases at J, with 15 bases between. The CDR3 has 14 amino acids. The V gene's germline CDR1 is DFQATT and CDR2 SNEGSKA (reference sequence). DNA for the CDR3: TGCAGTGTCCTACTCCAGGGGTTGAACACTGAAGCTTTCTTT. Its translation: CSVLLQGLNTEAFF.

The V call is TRBV11-2, the J call TRBJ2-3, with 10 bases lining up with TRBD2. This CDR3 contains 18 residues. Trimming removed 5 bases from V and 0 bases from J; junction bases left unmatched: 11. CDR1 and CDR2 (germline): SGHAT, FQNNGV. CDR3 sequence: CASSVGYGLADSTDTQYF. CDR3 bases: TGTGCCAGCAGCGTAGGATATGGACTAGCGGATAGCACAGATACGCAGTATTTT.

The genes are TRBV6-2 or TRBV6-3 and TRBJ2-2, with D perhaps matching TRBD1 or TRBD2 (6 bases each). Between the trimmed V and J ends, which lost 10 bases and 5 bases, there was a span of 14 bases. This CDR3 is 13 amino acids long. From germline, CDR1 is MNHEY and CDR2 SVGEGT. The CDR3 region is CAIYRAGTGELFF. The CDR3 coding sequence is TGTGCCATCTACAGGGCGGGGACCGGGGAGCTGTTTTTT.

This clonotype was detected a few times. The chain has TRBV5-1 and TRBJ2-7; 10 positions agree with TRBD2. J gave up 3 bases and V 4 bases, and 4 bases lay outside the gene matches. Per germline, CDR1 SGHRS and CDR2 YFSETQ. CDR3 length: 14 amino acids. CDR3 residues: CASSPLAGVYEQYF. The CDR3 DNA reads TGCGCCAGCAGCCCCCTAGCGGGAGTCTACGAGCAGTACTTC.

This clonotype was recorded only once. This chain links TRBV4-1 with TRBJ2-3; 8 bases map to TRBD2. The CDR3 sequence is 14 residues long. The V and J ends lost 8 bases and 4 bases, in that order; junction bases with no gene match: 8. Germline CDR1 reads MGHRA; CDR2 reads YSYEKL. This CDR3 is CASGWSGSSDTQYF. In DNA form, the CDR3 reads TGCGCCAGCGGTTGGAGCGGGAGTTCAGATACGCAGTATTTT.

CDR3 sequence (DNA): TGTGCCAGCAGCCCTGGCGGGAGGCAGTACTTC. Protein product: CASSPGGRQYF. This chain joins TRBV16 and TRBJ2-7, with TRBD2 matching 7 bases. Losses at the gene ends were 4 bases for V and 9 bases for J; bases not matched to a gene: 3. CDR3 length: 11 residues. The germline V gene has CDR1 KGHSY and CDR2 FQNENV.

The chain joins TRBV2 to TRBJ2-1; D is uncertain. V was clipped by 11 bases and J by 6 bases, with 20 bases between them. CDR1 is SNHLY and CDR2 is FYNNEI in the germline V gene. This CDR3 spans 14 amino acids. This CDR3 is CAATALVATNEQFF. DNA for the CDR3: TGTGCCGCTACGGCGCTAGTGGCGACCAATGAGCAGTTCTTC.

A few counts support this clonotype. The chain combines TRBV10-3 with TRBJ2-5, with no clear D. The ends were cut back, 11 bases at V and 5 bases at J, with 21 bases in the middle. CDR1 and CDR2 (germline): ENHRY, SYGVKD. CDR3 length equals 14 residues. The chain's CDR3 is CASYPGPPDETQYF. The CDR3 region has the DNA TGTGCCTCCTACCCCGGACCACCCGACGAGACCCAGTACTTC.

The chain links TRBV14 to TRBJ2-1; D is unclear. Trimming took off 1 base at V and 3 bases at J, with 7 bases between the two ends. Germline-derived CDR1 and CDR2 are SGHDN and FVKESK. This CDR3 is 14 amino acids long. The CDR3, as DNA: TGTGCCAGCAGCCAAGTTGGGTACTACAATGAGCAGTTCTTC. It encodes CASSQVGYYNEQFF.

The chain has TRBV28 and TRBJ2-2; D is possibly TRBD2 (6 bases). V dropped 8 bases and J dropped 6 bases, with 22 bases sitting between them. CDR3 length equals 16 residues. Germline V gives CDR1 MDHEN, CDR2 SYDVKM. CDR3 loop: CASGSPEGASAGELFF. The CDR3 DNA sequence: TGTGCCAGCGGGTCCCCTGAGGGCGCTAGCGCCGGGGAGCTGTTTTTT. The entire variable domain, with the rest obtained from reference TRBV28 and TRBJ2-2, is as follows: DVKVTQSSRYLVKRTGEKVFLECVQDMDHENMFWYRQDPGLGLRLIYFSYDVKMKEKGDIPEGYSVSREKKERFSLILESASTNQTSMYLCASGSPEGASAGELFFGEGSRLTVL.

The chain joins TRBV27 to TRBJ2-2; TRBD1 aligns across 9 bases. The germline gives CDR1 MNHEY, CDR2 SMNVEV (reference sequence). CDR3 size: 18 residues. V shed 3 bases, J shed 7 bases, and the junction held 15 bases outside the gene matches. The CDR3 DNA reads as TGTGCCAGCAGTTTGAGCCCCCCGGGACAGGGTTATTACGGGGAGCTGTTTTTT. Translating it yields CASSLSPPGQGYYGELFF.

In its sample, this clonotype was seen a few times. The rearrangement uses TRBV5-6 and TRBJ2-1; 7 nucleotides match TRBD1. V gave up 3 bases and J gave up 6 bases; unmatched junction bases: 15. Germline CDR1 is SGHDT and CDR2 is YYEEEE. The CDR3 has 17 amino acids. The CDR3, as DNA: TGTGCCAGCAGCTCTGGGAGAGACAGGGTCGGGCGCAATGAGCAGTTCTTC. It is translated as CASSSGRDRVGRNEQFF.

The chain uses TRBV3-1 and TRBJ2-1, with 9 bases matching TRBD2. The V gene end was trimmed by 5 bases and the J gene end by 0 bases; junction bases not matched to a gene: 26. CDR1 LGHDT and CDR2 YNNKEL come from the germline V gene (reference sequence). The CDR3 is 23 amino acids. The CDR3 coding sequence is TGTGCCAGCAGCATGTTAACCCCCACCAGACTAGCGGAACCTCTCAGCTCCTACAATGAGCAGTTCTTC. Translated: CASSMLTPTRLAEPLSSYNEQFF.

This clonotype was counted only a few times. The gene calls are TRBV12-3 or TRBV12-4 and TRBJ2-7; D tentatively reads TRBD1 or TRBD2 (5 bases each). The CDR3 loop spans 15 amino acids. V was shortened by 1 base and J by 0 bases, with 10 bases between the two germline ends. CDR3 DNA sequence: TGTGCCAGCAGTTTAGGGGGGATCTTCTCCTACGAGCAGTACTTC. Its translation: CASSLGGIFSYEQYF.

V usage is TRBV7-2 and J usage is TRBJ1-1; D remains unclear. This CDR3 has 13 amino acids. CDR1 is SGHTA, CDR2 FQGNSA, per germline. Trimming pared 5 bases from V and 1 base from J, leaving 8 bases between. CDR3 loop: CASSKYKNTEAFF. CDR3 DNA sequence: TGTGCCAGCAGCAAATACAAGAACACTGAAGCTTTCTTT.

The sample holds many counts of this clonotype. This chain uses TRBV29-1 with TRBJ1-3, with no clear D. V was pared by 6 bases and J by 1 base, with 10 bases between. The CDR3 is 13 residues long. Germline CDR1 SQVTM, CDR2 ANQGSEA. The CDR3 sequence is CSVPGTSGNTIYF. CDR3 nucleotide sequence: TGCAGCGTGCCTGGTACGTCTGGAAACACCATATATTTT.

This chain joins TRBV3-1 and TRBJ2-7; D not resolved. Germline CDR1 and CDR2: LGHDT and YNNKEL (reference sequence). Trimming removed 1 base from V and 4 bases from J, with 11 bases in between. The CDR3 extends over 14 amino acids. The CDR3 loop is CASSQGRRYYEQYF. The CDR3 DNA reads as TGTGCCAGCAGCCAAGGTCGACGGTATTACGAGCAGTACTTC.

The rearrangement joins TRBV5-1 to TRBJ1-1, with D unclear. V was trimmed by 2 bases and J by 2 bases, leaving 10 bases between them. Germline CDR1 SGHRS, CDR2 YFSETQ. CDR3 length equals 14 residues. The CDR3 spells CASSLGPANTEAFF. CDR3 DNA: TGCGCCAGCAGCTTAGGGCCGGCCAACACTGAAGCTTTCTTT. Supplemented by reference TRBV5-1 and TRBJ1-1, the full variable domain reads KAGVTQTPRYLIKTRGQQVTLSCSPISGHRSVSWYQQTPGQGLQFLFEYFSETQRNKGNFPGRFSGRQFSNSRSEMNVSTLELGDSALYLCASSLGPANTEAFFGQGTRLTVV.

This clonotype occurred a few times. V is TRBV28 and J is TRBJ2-7; no definite D call. CDR3 length: 15 residues. CDR1 is MDHEN, CDR2 SYDVKM, per germline. V lost 4 bases to trimming and J lost 1 base, with 14 bases between them. Written as DNA, the CDR3 is TGTGCCAGCAGTTGGTACAGCGACCGATCCTACGAGCAGTACTTC. Amino acids: CASSWYSDRSYEQYF.

The chain combines TRBV28 with TRBJ2-1, with D unclear. There are 17 residues in the CDR3. V shed 7 bases and J shed 0 bases, with 19 bases lying between them. Germline V lookup: CDR1 MDHEN, CDR2 SYDVKM. The CDR3 DNA is TGTGCCAGCAAAGATAAGGGTCTTAGAAGCTCCTACAATGAGCAGTTCTTC. Protein: CASKDKGLRSSYNEQFF.

This clonotype was observed a handful of times. The chain combines TRBV9 with TRBJ2-3; D gene uncertain. The CDR3 totals 15 residues. V gave up 0 bases and J gave up 2 bases, with 10 bases separating them. Germline CDR1 reads SGDLS; CDR2 reads YYNGEE. The CDR3 DNA reads TGTGCCAGCAGCGTAGGGCAGCTGACCACAGATACGCAGTATTTT. This translates into CASSVGQLTTDTQYF.

This chain connects TRBV6-2 or TRBV6-3 to TRBJ2-5; D uncertain. The V and J ends lost 8 bases and 5 bases respectively, with 12 bases between them. The CDR3 runs 12 residues. Germline assignment: CDR1 MNHEY and CDR2 SVGEGT. This CDR3 is CASAALRETQYF. CDR3 coding DNA: TGTGCCAGCGCCGCCCTCCGGGAGACCCAGTACTTC.

Only a few counts were recorded for this clonotype. CDR3 nucleotide sequence: TGTGCCAGCTCCCAACTAGCGGGAGGCCTCCACGAGCAGTACTTC. Amino acid sequence: CASSQLAGGLHEQYF. V is TRBV18 and J is TRBJ2-7; 12 bases are shared with TRBD2. The CDR3 is made up of 15 amino acids. The germline V gene has CDR1 KGHSH and CDR2 LQKENI. The V and J ends lost 6 bases and 5 bases, in that order; junction bases with no gene match: 8.